The TCR beta chain described here comes from a study of T cell responses to AZD1222 COVID-19 vaccine. Only in-frame clones appear in the TCRdb table, and some are missing; sequencing was by immunoSEQ multiplex PCR. The sample records 54,000 or so clones, over 70% being singletons. The germline V gene has CDR1 MNHNS and CDR2 SASEGT. This CDR3 comprises 12 residues. V lost 2 bases and J lost 5, with 6 bases in between. Notes on the study in general: Spike-spanning, vaccine-associated CD4 TCRs were dominant at 160-218 and 743-854.

In its sample, this clone was seen once. Its antigen is unidentified. The sequenced sample was peripheral blood, obtained 28 days after the second AZD1222 dose. The sequence was collected from an adult who received the AZD1222 COVID-19 vaccine. The V call is TRBV6-1, the J call TRBJ1-2; the D is unclear. CDR3 bases: TGTGCCAGCAGTGAAAGGGTATATGGCTACACCTTC. This gives the protein CASSERVYGYTF.